These 4 T cell receptor beta chains were all obtained from the same sample, sequenced in a study of TIL therapy for anti-PD-1-resistant metastatic lung cancer. Sequencing used immunoSEQ v3. Data came from immunoSEQ multiplex PCR; TCRdb stores just in-frame clones and leaves some out. Of about 50,000 clones listed, over 65% are singletons. Sample time point: pre-treatment sample, taken before nivolumab and TIL therapy. Pleural nodules or supraclavicular lymph nodes made up most of the excised metastases sampled. The sequencing here drew on tumor tissue, taken at baseline. Receptors originate from a person between 30 and 80 years old with non-small cell lung cancer.

Notes on this clone: Other DNA sequences of this sample code for an identical CDR3. The chain couples TRBV19 to TRBJ1-1; possibly TRBD1 for D (6 bases). The V end was cut by 6 bases, the J end by 5 bases, with 13 bases between. The CDR3 spans 13 residues. Germline CDR1 and CDR2: LNHDA and SQIVND (reference sequence). CDR3 protein: CASRLQGGTEAFF. CDR3 in DNA: TGTGCCAGTAGGTTACAGGGAGGGACTGAAGCTTTCTTT.

This clone was seen more than once but under ten times. The V call is TRBV5-1, the J call TRBJ2-7; possible D gene TRBD2, 5 bases. V was trimmed by 1 base and J by 4 bases, leaving 12 bases between them. The CDR3 has 14 amino acids. Germline CDR1 SGHRS, CDR2 YFSETQ. CDR3: CASSLKGGGYEQYF. CDR3 nucleotide sequence: TGCGCCAGCAGCTTGAAGGGCGGAGGATACGAGCAGTACTTC.

This clone has only a few counts. This chain links TRBV2 with TRBJ1-2, with D hard to call. Germline CDR1 reads SNHLY; CDR2 reads FYNNEI. CDR3 length: 13 residues. V dropped 3 bases and J dropped 3 bases, with 8 bases sitting between them. The CDR3 reads CASSDLGYYGYTF. The CDR3 nucleotides read TGTGCCAGCAGTGACTTGGGATACTATGGCTACACCTTC.

The chain uses TRBV7-8 and TRBJ1-5, with D unclear. V was shortened by 4 bases and J by 1 base, with 20 bases between the two germline ends. The CDR3 is 18 amino acids. From germline, CDR1 is SGHVS and CDR2 FQNEAQ. This CDR3 is CASSSLRRGAKSNQPQHF. As DNA, the CDR3 is TGTGCCAGCAGCTCTCTGCGTCGGGGTGCGAAGAGCAATCAGCCCCAGCATTTT.